The T cell receptor beta chain described here comes from a study of T cell responses to AZD1222 COVID-19 vaccine. Profiled with immunoSEQ multiplex PCR; TCRdb holds only in-frame clones, not every one. The sample includes approximately 200,000 clones, about 87% of them seen just once. Trimming cost V 11 bases and J 0 bases; bases outside gene matches: 4. Per germline, CDR1 MRHNA and CDR2 SNTAGT. The CDR3 covers 13 residues. Sequenced here: peripheral blood, sampled on day 0 of MenACWY control vaccination. This sequence was found in an adult in good health. The J gene is TRBJ2-3, the V gene TRBV6-4; 8 bases line up with TRBD2. CDR3 coding DNA: TGTGCCCCCGGGGGGGGTAGCACAGATACGCAGTATTTT. This encodes CAPGGGSTDTQYF.